Included here is one T cell receptor beta chain sequence, with context. The length of the CDR3 is 15 residues. Per the germline V gene, CDR1 is SGHDN and CDR2 is FVKESK. With 2 bases clipped from V and 3 bases from J, the junction kept 6 bases outside the gene matches. The sample is drawn from a study of blood T cell repertoires in COVID-19. Across the whole study: Italy, Spain and the United States were the sources of the convalescent and acute COVID-19 samples. The analysed material was cDNA or gDNA that came from T cells, B-cell-depleted T cells, or PBMCs.

Original handling: Amplification of reference gene primers provided the estimated nucleated cell counts. Clones were read by immunoSEQ multiplex PCR, and TCRdb kept only the in-frame ones, dropping some. V and J calls and clone size are as listed in that table; D and trimming were resolved from the DNA. The repertoire has more than 200,000 clones, almost 90% of them found once; the top ten carry around 1.4%. The clonotype was recovered from a man older than 75 with acute or convalescent COVID-19. This chain links TRBV14 with TRBJ2-7; 8 positions match TRBD1. Sequencing input: peripheral blood. CDR3 DNA sequence: TGTGCCAGCAGCCAAACAGGGGGTCACGTCTACGAGCAGTACTTC. Translating it yields CASSQTGGHVYEQYF. The whole variable domain, remainder taken from reference TRBV14 and TRBJ2-7, is EAGVTQFPSHSVIEKGQTVTLRCDPISGHDNLYWYRRVMGKEIKFLLHFVKESKQDESGMPNNRFLAERTGGTYSTLKVQPAELEDSGVYFCASSQTGGHVYEQYFGPGTRLTVT.